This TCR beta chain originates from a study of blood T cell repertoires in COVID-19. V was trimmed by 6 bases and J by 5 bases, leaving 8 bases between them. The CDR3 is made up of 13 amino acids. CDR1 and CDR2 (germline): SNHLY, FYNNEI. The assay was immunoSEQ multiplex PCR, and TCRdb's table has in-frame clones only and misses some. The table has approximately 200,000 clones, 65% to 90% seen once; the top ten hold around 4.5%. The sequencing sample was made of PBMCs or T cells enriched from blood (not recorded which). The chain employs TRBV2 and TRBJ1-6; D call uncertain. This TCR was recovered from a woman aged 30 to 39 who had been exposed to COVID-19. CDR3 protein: CASRYEDNSPLHF. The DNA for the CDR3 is TGTGCCAGCAGATATGAGGATAATTCACCCCTCCACTTT.